A selection of T cell receptor beta chains follows, all from one sample in a study of blood T cell repertoires in COVID-19. Repertoires were generated with immunoSEQ multiplex PCR, while TCRdb's copy carries only in-frame clones and drops some. Among around 400,000 clones listed, about 90% were seen once. The sample comprised PBMCs or T cells enriched from blood (not recorded which). These receptors all come from a woman in her thirties who had recovered from COVID-19. Each CDR3 is given with its conserved first and last residue. The order of the fields is J gene, clone size, V gene, D gene, CDR3 protein, CDR3 DNA. A D gene is named only where the DNA matches it firmly. Size is omitted from some rows. Given values are once, few, many or a class for expanded clones.

>TRBJ2-7|once|TRBV6-5|NA
CASSYAGTPSYEQYF
TGTGCCAGCAGTTACGCCGGGACACCTTCCTACGAGCAGTACTTC
>TRBJ2-3|NA|TRBV30|TRBD2
CAWKRLAGVTDTQYF
TGTGCCTGGAAACGGCTAGCGGGAGTCACAGATACGCAGTATTTT
>TRBJ1-4|once|TRBV25-1|NA
CASSLPDTFEEKLFF
TGTGCCAGCAGTCTCCCGGACACGTTCGAAGAAAAACTGTTTTTT
>TRBJ1-2|few|TRBV25-1|NA
CASSESGVADGYTF
TGTGCCAGCAGTGAATCTGGAGTCGCCGATGGCTACACCTTC
>TRBJ1-2|NA|TRBV27|NA
CASSPDTTNYGYTF
TGTGCCAGCAGTCCGGACACCACTAACTATGGCTACACCTTC
>TRBJ1-6|NA|TRBV19|TRBD1
CASSMVGDSRYNSPLHF
TGTGCCAGTAGTATGGTGGGGGACAGCCGGTATAATTCACCCCTCCACTTT
>TRBJ1-1|once|TRBV18|TRBD1
CASSPTVWDRGRRTEAFF
TGTGCCAGCTCACCAACAGTTTGGGACAGGGGGCGGCGGACTGAAGCTTTCTTT
>TRBJ2-7|once|TRBV12-3/TRBV12-4|TRBD2
CASRGGGAYEQYF
TGTGCCAGCAGGGGCGGGGGGGCCTACGAGCAGTACTTC
>TRBJ2-1|NA|TRBV9|NA
CASSQEGDRWNEQFF
TGTGCCAGCAGCCAAGAGGGGGACCGCTGGAATGAGCAGTTCTTC
>TRBJ1-2|NA|TRBV27|NA
CASSQDRTYGYTF
TGTGCCAGCAGCCAAGACAGGACCTATGGCTACACCTTC
>TRBJ1-5|NA|TRBV4-3|TRBD1
CASSQGLRDRVQPQHF
TGCGCCAGCAGCCAGGGACTCCGGGACAGGGTTCAGCCCCAGCATTTT
>TRBJ1-6|once|TRBV5-1|TRBD1
CASSGRQGQSPLHF
TGCGCCAGCAGCGGAAGACAGGGGCAGTCACCCCTCCACTTT
>TRBJ2-5|NA|TRBV6-2/TRBV6-3|TRBD1
CASSSPGQGAETQYF
TGTGCCAGCAGTTCTCCGGGACAGGGGGCAGAGACCCAGTACTTC
>TRBJ2-7|NA|TRBV20-1|TRBD1
CSASPWGQGINYEQYF
TGCAGTGCTAGTCCTTGGGGACAGGGGATTAACTACGAGCAGTACTTC
>TRBJ2-7|NA|TRBV6-1|TRBD1
CASSEYGQGAYEQYF
TGTGCCAGCAGTGAATACGGACAGGGAGCCTACGAGCAGTACTTC
>TRBJ2-3|few|TRBV3-1/TRBV3-2|NA
CASSQDLQAFTQYF
TGTGCCAGCAGCCAAGATCTTCAGGCCTTCACGCAGTATTTT
>TRBJ2-1|NA|TRBV7-3|TRBD2
CASSQGLAESSYNEQFF
TGTGCCAGCAGCCAGGGACTAGCGGAGAGCTCCTACAATGAGCAGTTCTTC
>TRBJ2-7|NA|TRBV5-1|TRBD1
CASRGQGDYEQYF
TGCGCCAGCAGAGGACAGGGAGACTACGAGCAGTACTTC
>TRBJ2-1|once|TRBV24-1|TRBD1
CATSDLKGTGSYNEQFF
TGTGCCACCAGTGATCTTAAAGGGACAGGGTCCTACAATGAGCAGTTCTTC
>TRBJ2-1|NA|TRBV6-5|NA
CASMGWGDNEQFF
TGTGCCAGCATGGGGTGGGGGGACAATGAGCAGTTCTTC
>TRBJ1-4|once|TRBV18|NA
CASFVSTGIGELFF
TGTGCCAGTTTCGTATCGACTGGGATAGGGGAACTGTTTTTT
>TRBJ2-3|NA|TRBV21-1|NA
CASSTRRQSTDTQYF
TGTGCCAGCAGCACGCGACGACAGAGCACAGATACGCAGTATTTT
>TRBJ1-5|NA|TRBV7-2|TRBD1
CASSRDRVQPQHF
TGTGCCAGCAGCCGGGACAGGGTTCAGCCCCAGCATTTT
>TRBJ1-3|once|TRBV14|NA
CASSQAGSGNTIYF
TGTGCCAGCAGCCAAGCAGGATCTGGAAACACCATATATTTT
>TRBJ1-6|NA|TRBV5-5|NA
CASSSRSGHPNSPLHF
TGTGCCAGCAGTTCTCGGTCGGGTCACCCAAATTCACCCCTCCACTTT
>TRBJ2-4|NA|TRBV7-9|NA
CASSLTVIGSLAKNIQYF
TGTGCCAGCAGCTTAACGGTGATCGGGAGCTTAGCCAAAAACATTCAGTACTTC
>TRBJ1-5|NA|TRBV19|NA
CASGAVGYSNQPQHF
TGTGCCAGTGGGGCTGTTGGGTATAGCAATCAGCCCCAGCATTTT
>TRBJ1-2|few|TRBV3-1/TRBV3-2|TRBD1
CASSQRGTGDYGYTF
TGTGCCAGCAGCCAACGTGGGACAGGAGACTATGGCTACACCTTC
>TRBJ1-2|NA|TRBV10-3|TRBD1
CAISESTGLGDYGYTF
TGTGCCATCAGTGAGTCGACAGGGTTAGGGGACTATGGCTACACCTTC
>TRBJ1-1|NA|TRBV3-1/TRBV3-2|NA
CASSPSGKAEAFF
TGTGCCAGCAGCCCATCAGGGAAGGCTGAAGCTTTCTTT
>TRBJ2-7|NA|TRBV27|NA
CASSTGTSYEQYF
TGTGCCAGCAGTACCGGGACATCATACGAGCAGTACTTC
>TRBJ1-5|NA|TRBV10-3|NA
CAISESGGQGNQPQHF
TGTGCCATCAGTGAGTCTGGTGGGCAGGGGAATCAGCCCCAGCATTTT
>TRBJ1-1|NA|TRBV6-5|NA
CASSYNRDTEAFF
TGTGCCAGCAGTTACAACAGGGACACTGAAGCTTTCTTT
>TRBJ1-5|NA|TRBV28|NA
CASSRKWGPDQPQHF
TGTGCCAGCAGCCGGAAATGGGGCCCCGATCAGCCCCAGCATTTT
>TRBJ2-1|NA|TRBV7-9|NA
CASRPAGAPYNEQFF
TGTGCCAGCAGACCTGCAGGGGCACCCTACAATGAGCAGTTCTTC
>TRBJ2-7|NA|TRBV7-2|NA
CASSLVGGGTYEQYF
TGTGCCAGCAGCTTAGTTGGCGGAGGGACCTACGAGCAGTACTTC
>TRBJ1-6|NA|TRBV7-8|NA
CASSLGGGGGTPLHF
TGTGCCAGCAGCTTAGGCGGCGGAGGTGGGACACCCCTCCACTTT
>TRBJ2-5|NA|TRBV7-2|NA
CASSLRGGDGETQYF
TGTGCCAGCAGCTTGAGGGGGGGTGACGGAGAGACCCAGTACTTC
>TRBJ1-1|NA|TRBV15|NA
CATSNGLTRDTEAFF
TGTGCCACCAGCAACGGCCTCACGCGGGACACTGAAGCTTTCTTT
>TRBJ2-5|NA|TRBV18|NA
CASSPRVPQETQYF
TGTGCCAGCTCACCGAGGGTACCCCAAGAGACCCAGTACTTC
>TRBJ2-6|NA|TRBV19|TRBD1
CASITGAAGANVLTF
TGTGCCAGTATTACAGGGGCTGCGGGGGCCAACGTCCTGACTTTC
>TRBJ2-1|once|TRBV15|NA
CATSRDQGTLDEQFF
TGTGCCACCAGCAGAGACCAGGGTACCCTTGATGAGCAGTTCTTC
>TRBJ1-2|NA|TRBV4-2|NA
CASSQDLGYTF
TGTGCCAGCAGCCAAGATCTGGGCTACACCTTC
>TRBJ1-5|NA|TRBV18|TRBD1
CASSPTGASNQPQHF
TGTGCCAGCTCACCTACAGGGGCCAGCAATCAGCCCCAGCATTTT
>TRBJ2-7|once|TRBV6-5|TRBD1
CASRYRGRTYEQYF
TGTGCCAGCAGGTACAGGGGGCGGACCTACGAGCAGTACTTC
>TRBJ1-3|once|TRBV2|NA
CASSEQVSGNTIYF
TGTGCCAGCAGTGAACAGGTCTCTGGAAACACCATATATTTT
>TRBJ1-1|once|TRBV4-2|NA
CASSLPWKGEGTEAFF
TGTGCCAGCAGCCTCCCATGGAAGGGGGAGGGCACTGAAGCTTTCTTT
>TRBJ1-1|NA|TRBV12-3/TRBV12-4|NA
CATTTGPTEAFF
TGTGCCACCACAACAGGGCCCACTGAAGCTTTCTTT
>TRBJ2-7|NA|TRBV30|TRBD2
CAWASGSIYEQYF
TGTGCCTGGGCTAGCGGGAGCATTTACGAGCAGTACTTC
>TRBJ2-1|NA|TRBV20-1|NA
CSATRNEQFF
TGCAGTGCTACCCGGAATGAGCAGTTCTTC
>TRBJ1-1|NA|TRBV7-2|NA
CASSKLVPEAFF
TGTGCCAGCAGCAAGCTCGTCCCTGAAGCTTTCTTT